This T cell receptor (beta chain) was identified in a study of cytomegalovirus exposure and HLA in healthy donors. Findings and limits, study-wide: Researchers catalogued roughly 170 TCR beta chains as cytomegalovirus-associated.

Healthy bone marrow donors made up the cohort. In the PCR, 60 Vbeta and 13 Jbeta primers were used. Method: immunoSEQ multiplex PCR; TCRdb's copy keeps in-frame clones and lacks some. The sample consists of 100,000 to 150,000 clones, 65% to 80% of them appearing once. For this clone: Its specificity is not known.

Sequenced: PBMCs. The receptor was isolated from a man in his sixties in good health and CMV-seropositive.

CDR3 loop: CAWSKGLAGEETQYF. Here the CDR3 DNA reads TGTGCCTGGAGTAAGGGACTAGCGGGAGAAGAGACCCAGTACTTC. The rearrangement uses TRBV30 and TRBJ2-5; the match to TRBD2 covers 14 bases. The CDR3 is 15 amino acids. Germline trimming cut 2 bases from V and 3 bases from J; bases unmatched to any gene: 2. Germline-derived CDR1 and CDR2 are GTSNPN and SVGIG (reference sequence).